The 27 T cell receptor beta chains below all came from one sample that was sequenced in a study of post-analysis software for immune sequencing data. Whole-study findings and limits: Five or six TRBV segments, TRBV5-6, TRBV5-1 and TRBV20-1 among them, were found more frequent in patients than controls.

Sequencing libraries made from TCR beta cDNA carried unique molecular identifiers. TCRdb independently ran MiXCR on the PCR reads; one entry per CDR3 protein. The repertoire has about 820,000 distinct CDR3 sequences, roughly 50% of them found once; the top ten carry 4% to 5.5%. What these receptors recognize is not known. The sequenced sample was blood. The receptor source for this set is a girl aged 5-17 years with multiple sclerosis.

This chain connects TRBV9 to TRBJ1-2; D ambiguous. The germline V gene encodes CDR1 SGDLS and CDR2 YYNGEE. The CDR3 spans 13 residues. Trimming took off 3 bases at V and 4 bases at J, with 10 bases between the two ends. Here the CDR3 reads CASSGELSYGYTF. Written as DNA, the CDR3 is TGTGCCAGCAGCGGGGAATTGAGCTATGGCTACACCTTC.

This clonotype showed up just a few times. The chain recombines TRBV6-2 or TRBV6-3 with TRBJ1-1; 8 nucleotides line up with TRBD1. V shed 7 bases, J shed 3 bases, and the junction held 7 bases outside the gene matches. The CDR3 covers 14 residues. Germline V gene lookup returns CDR1 MNHEY and CDR2 SVGEGT. CDR3 in DNA: TGTGCCAGCACCGGACAGGGAGGGTACACTGAAGCTTTCTTT. This encodes CASTGQGGYTEAFF.

This clonotype was observed a handful of times. This rearrangement joins TRBV4-1 to TRBJ2-6; D ambiguous. This CDR3 is built from 15 residues. Trimming left V 0 bases short and J 5 bases short, with 8 bases between. From germline, CDR1 is MGHRA and CDR2 YSYEKL. The DNA of the CDR3 is TGCGCCAGCAGCCAAGAGGATTCGTGGGCCAACGTCCTGACTTTC. This translates into CASSQEDSWANVLTF.

The V and J genes are TRBV7-9 and TRBJ2-3; 11 positions agree with TRBD2. The CDR3 consists of 16 residues. Per germline, CDR1 SEHNR and CDR2 FQNEAQ (reference sequence). The ends lost 5 bases at V and 6 bases at J; junction bases unmatched: 10. CDR3 coding DNA: TGTGCCAGCAGCCCTAGACTAGCGGGGCAGCAGGATACGCAGTATTTT. Protein sequence: CASSPRLAGQQDTQYF.

The rearrangement uses TRBV10-3 and TRBJ1-1, with D uncertain. The CDR3 contains 11 residues. The germline V gene has CDR1 ENHRY and CDR2 SYGVKD. V shed 6 bases and J shed 0 bases, with 2 bases lying between them. CDR3 amino acids: CAIRVNTEAFF. CDR3 nucleotide sequence: TGTGCCATCAGAGTGAACACTGAAGCTTTCTTT.

The rearrangement joins TRBV7-2 to TRBJ1-2; D not certain. V lost 1 base to trimming and J lost 1 base, with 10 bases between them. The CDR3 length is 15 residues. Germline-derived CDR1 and CDR2 are SGHTA and FQGNSA. CDR3 sequence: CASSLGFGFNYGYTF. CDR3 DNA sequence: TGTGCCAGCAGCTTAGGTTTCGGGTTTAACTATGGCTACACCTTC.

The J gene is TRBJ2-7, the V gene TRBV5-1, with D tentatively TRBD1 (5 bases). CDR3 length: 15 residues. V lost 0 bases and J lost 2, with 12 bases in between. CDR1 is SGHRS and CDR2 is YFSETQ in the germline V gene. The CDR3 region is CASSLAPLDTYEQYF. CDR3 nucleotide sequence: TGCGCCAGCAGCTTGGCCCCGTTGGACACCTACGAGCAGTACTTC.

The CDR3 region has the DNA TGCAGTGCCCGGGACCCGCGAGGAGAAAAACTGTTTTTT. It encodes CSARDPRGEKLFF. The chain has TRBV20-1 and TRBJ1-4, with D possibly TRBD1 on 5 matching bases. Per germline, CDR1 DFQATT and CDR2 SNEGSKA (reference sequence). Trimming removed 6 bases at V and 8 bases at J, with 16 bases between. This CDR3 has 13 residues.

The chain joins TRBV7-6 to TRBJ2-1; D may be TRBD1 (7 bases). V was trimmed by 5 bases and J by 7 bases, leaving 18 bases between them. CDR3 length: 15 residues. Per germline, CDR1 SGHVS and CDR2 FNYEAQ. The CDR3 spells CASSTRGARENEQFF. The CDR3 coding sequence is TGTGCCAGCAGCACCAGGGGGGCCAGGGAGAATGAGCAGTTCTTC.

J is TRBJ2-5 and V is TRBV12-3 or TRBV12-4, with 11 bases aligning to TRBD2. This CDR3 region has 14 residues. The V gene end was trimmed by 4 bases and the J gene end by 5 bases; junction bases not matched to a gene: 3. The CDR3, as DNA: TGTGCCAGCAGTTCGACTAGCGGGGATGAGACCCAGTACTTC. This codes for CASSSTSGDETQYF.

This clonotype appeared once. The gene calls are TRBV6-1 and TRBJ2-7, with 7 bases that match TRBD2. Trimming cost V 0 bases and J 3 bases; bases outside gene matches: 8. From germline, CDR1 is MNHNS and CDR2 SASEGT. The CDR3 runs 16 residues. The CDR3, as DNA: TGTGCCAGCAGTGAAGCGCTTCTGGGCGGGAGCTACGAGCAGTACTTC. It translates to CASSEALLGGSYEQYF.

This clonotype showed up just a few times. The chain recombines TRBV2 with TRBJ1-1, with D possibly matching TRBD1 (6 bases). V was shortened by 7 bases and J by 1 base, with 22 bases between the two germline ends. Per germline, CDR1 SNHLY and CDR2 FYNNEI. The CDR3 covers 17 residues. CDR3 sequence: CASTLAGPGRGNTEAFF. The CDR3 region has the DNA TGTGCCAGCACCCTGGCAGGTCCAGGCAGGGGGAACACTGAAGCTTTCTTT.

CDR3 DNA: TGTGCCAGCAGACCAGCGGGAGGTGAGCAGTTCTTC. It translates to CASRPAGGEQFF. The chain combines TRBV7-8 with TRBJ2-1; 9 nucleotides align to TRBD2. CDR3 size: 12 residues. V gave up 6 bases and J gave up 9 bases; unmatched junction bases: 3. CDR1 SGHVS and CDR2 FQNEAQ come from the germline V gene.

The V gene is TRBV4-1, the J gene TRBJ2-1; 9 bases align to TRBD2. Germline V gene data show CDR1 as MGHRA and CDR2 as YSYEKL. After removal of 0 bases from V and 1 base from J, the junction contained 7 bases not matched to a gene. There are 18 residues in the CDR3. CDR3 in amino acids: CASSQDLRGGSSYNEQFF. The CDR3 nucleotides are TGCGCCAGCAGCCAAGATTTGCGGGGGGGGAGTTCCTACAATGAGCAGTTCTTC.

The genes are TRBV20-1 and TRBJ2-7, with no clear D. The germline V gene encodes CDR1 DFQATT and CDR2 SNEGSKA (reference sequence). This CDR3 region has 13 residues. The germline V and J ends were trimmed by 1 base and 0 bases, with 7 bases remaining between them. The CDR3 DNA reads as TGCAGTGCTAGAGGGCTTCGCTCCTACGAGCAGTACTTC. Its translation is CSARGLRSYEQYF.

The chain uses TRBV5-1 and TRBJ2-4, with D unclear. The J call may be incorrect, as the DNA end agrees better with TRBJ2-7. The CDR3 contains 15 residues. The V gene's germline CDR1 is SGHRS and CDR2 YFSETQ. CDR3 DNA sequence: TGCGCCAGCCGGCCGGATGTGGTAGCCTCTTACGAGCAGTACTTC. Amino acid sequence: CASRPDVVASYEQYF.

CDR3 in DNA: TGCAGTGCTAGGGGACAGGGATTATACAATGAGCAGTTCTTC. This encodes CSARGQGLYNEQFF. The rearrangement joins TRBV20-1 to TRBJ2-1; 9 nucleotides agree with TRBD1. The trim removed 3 bases at V and 4 bases at J, leaving 4 bases unmatched. In germline, CDR1 is DFQATT, CDR2 SNEGSKA (reference sequence). CDR3 size: 14 residues.

This clonotype was recorded only once. J is TRBJ1-5 and V is TRBV20-1; 7 positions match TRBD1. The CDR3 loop spans 15 amino acids. Germline V lookup: CDR1 DFQATT, CDR2 SNEGSKA (reference sequence). V lost 3 bases, J lost 4 bases, and 9 bases stayed unmatched. CDR3 sequence reads: CSASQSTGANQPQHF. CDR3 nucleotides: TGCAGTGCTAGTCAATCAACAGGGGCTAATCAGCCCCAGCATTTT.

A remark on this clonotype: The junction departs from the called germline gene at one end, perhaps through a read error. The genes are TRBV9 and TRBJ2-5, with TRBD1 matching 7 bases. Per the germline V gene, CDR1 is SGDLS and CDR2 is YYNGEE. The CDR3 extends over 15 amino acids. The CDR3 loop is CVSSYSANPTGEQYF. The CDR3 nucleotides read TGTGTCAGCAGCTATTCGGCAAACCCCACAGGGGAGCAGTACTTC. The full variable domain, completed using reference TRBV9 and TRBJ2-5, is DSGVTQTPKHLITATGQRVTLRCSPRSGDLSVYWYQQSLDQGLQFLIQYYNGEERAKGNILERFSAQQFPDLHSELNLSSLELGDSALYFCVSSYSANPTGEQYFGPGTRLLVL.

The genes are TRBV4-1 and TRBJ2-4, with TRBD1 as a possible D gene (5 bases). Germline V CDR1 and CDR2: MGHRA, YSYEKL. V lost 5 bases, J lost 3 bases, and 17 bases lay in between. There are 16 residues in the CDR3. CDR3 nucleotide sequence: TGCGCCAGCAGCAATAATCAGGGATATGGCAAAAACATTCAGTACTTC. Amino acid sequence: CASSNNQGYGKNIQYF.

The gene calls are TRBV20-1 and TRBJ2-7; 11 bases match TRBD1. V lost 6 bases to trimming and J lost 7 bases; unmatched junction nucleotides: 11. CDR1 and CDR2 from the germline V gene are DFQATT and SNEGSKA (reference sequence). This CDR3 contains 14 residues. The CDR3 DNA follows: TGCAGTGCCGTCTCCGGACAGGGGGCAAAGGAGCAGTACTTC. This sequence encodes CSAVSGQGAKEQYF.

This chain connects TRBV29-1 to TRBJ2-5; a weak D match, TRBD2 (5 bases). Germline V gene sequence: CDR1 SQVTM, CDR2 ANQGSEA. Trimming took off 3 bases at V and 5 bases at J, with 13 bases between the two ends. The CDR3 has 13 amino acids. CDR3 nucleotides: TGCAGCGTTGAGCAACTAGTCGGGGAGACCCAGTACTTC. Its translation: CSVEQLVGETQYF.

This clonotype was picked up a small number of times. V gene TRBV29-1 combines with J gene TRBJ2-3; tentative D call: TRBD2 (5 bases). The CDR3 contains 13 residues. CDR1 is SQVTM and CDR2 is ANQGSEA in the germline V gene. Deletions cut 4 bases from V and 5 bases from J, with 13 bases between. The chain's CDR3 is CSVVTGMVDTQYF. CDR3 sequence (DNA): TGCAGCGTTGTTACCGGGATGGTAGATACGCAGTATTTT.

The chain is built from TRBV5-1 and TRBJ2-3; D is perhaps TRBD2 (6 bases). CDR3 length equals 17 residues. CDR1 is SGHRS and CDR2 is YFSETQ in the germline V gene. The germline V and J ends were trimmed by 3 bases and 1 base, with 18 bases remaining between them. CDR3 DNA: TGCGCCAGCAGCTCACAGACCGTACTAGCAGGCACAGATACGCAGTATTTT. This translates into CASSSQTVLAGTDTQYF.

The rearrangement links TRBV27 to TRBJ2-1; possibly TRBD2 for D (5 bases). The V end lost 5 bases, the J end lost 0 bases, and 14 bases lay between the germline ends. Germline V gene data show CDR1 as MNHEY and CDR2 as SMNVEV (reference sequence). The CDR3 extends over 16 amino acids. In nucleotides, the CDR3 is TGTGCCAGCAGTCTTCAGCGGACGAGCTCCTACAATGAGCAGTTCTTC. Amino acids: CASSLQRTSSYNEQFF.

The genes are TRBV9 and TRBJ2-7; unclear D gene. CDR3 length: 13 residues. From germline, CDR1 is SGDLS and CDR2 YYNGEE. The germline V and J ends were trimmed by 1 base and 2 bases, with 7 bases remaining between them. CDR3: CASSVLAPYEQYF. The CDR3 nucleotides read TGTGCCAGCAGCGTATTAGCCCCCTACGAGCAGTACTTC.

This clonotype was counted a single time. This chain joins TRBV5-1 and TRBJ1-1; 7 bases are a match to TRBD1. The CDR3 has 14 residues. J lost 3 bases, V lost 5 bases, and 7 bases had no gene match. Germline V gives CDR1 SGHRS, CDR2 YFSETQ. The chain's CDR3 is CASSLRTGDTEAFF. As DNA, the CDR3 is TGCGCCAGCAGTCTAAGAACAGGGGACACTGAAGCTTTCTTT.